The 18 T cell receptor beta chains in this list originate from one sample, sequenced in a study of blood T cell repertoires in COVID-19. Some clones are missing from TCRdb's copy, which holds only in-frame ones; the method was immunoSEQ multiplex PCR. The sample holds fewer than 450,000 clones, around 87% seen once. Sequencing was carried out using peripheral blood. The receptors shown here come from a woman aged 45-59 years with COVID-19, enrolled during active disease.

The chain is built from TRBV5-1 and TRBJ1-1; D is perhaps TRBD1 (5 bases). This CDR3 has 15 residues. The germline V and J ends were trimmed by 1 base and 4 bases, with 14 bases remaining between them. The germline gives CDR1 SGHRS, CDR2 YFSETQ. CDR3 region: CASSLSGARGTEAFF. In nucleotides, the CDR3 is TGCGCCAGCAGCTTGAGCGGGGCCCGGGGCACTGAAGCTTTCTTT.

The chain carries TRBV5-5 and TRBJ2-1; no clear D gene. The germline V gene encodes CDR1 SGHKS and CDR2 YYEKEE (reference sequence). Trimming shortened V by 4 bases and J by 4 bases, and 9 bases separated the two germline ends. This CDR3 is built from 13 residues. The CDR3 here is CASSPDFYNEQFF. DNA for the CDR3: TGTGCCAGCAGCCCAGACTTTTACAATGAGCAGTTCTTC.

The rearrangement links TRBV5-5 to TRBJ1-2, with 7 bases matching TRBD1. Germline V lookup: CDR1 SGHKS, CDR2 YYEKEE (reference sequence). V was pared by 3 bases and J by 5 bases, with 13 bases of the junction left unmatched. The CDR3 sequence is 16 residues long. CDR3 DNA: TGTGCCAGCAGCTCGATGACCCCAGGGGGTAATTATGGCTACACCTTC. It is translated as CASSSMTPGGNYGYTF.

This clone was recorded a few times. V and J are TRBV27 and TRBJ1-5; 8 positions agree with TRBD1. With 8 bases clipped from V and 0 bases from J, the junction kept 6 bases outside the gene matches. Germline V gene lookup returns CDR1 MNHEY and CDR2 SMNVEV (reference sequence). The CDR3 is 15 amino acids. The CDR3 here is CASGSQGVSNQPQHF. CDR3 bases: TGTGCCAGCGGATCACAGGGGGTTAGCAATCAGCCCCAGCATTTT.

The rearrangement joins TRBV11-2 to TRBJ2-7, with a tentative D call TRBD2 (5 bases). Per germline, CDR1 SGHAT and CDR2 FQNNGV. Trimming cost V 0 bases and J 2 bases, with 11 bases left between them. This CDR3 spans 15 amino acids. This chain's CDR3 is CASSLEARATYEQYF. The CDR3 bases are TGTGCCAGCAGCTTAGAGGCGCGGGCCACCTACGAGCAGTACTTC. The whole variable domain, remainder taken from reference TRBV11-2 and TRBJ2-7, is EAGVAQSPRYKIIEKRQSVAFWCNPISGHATLYWYQQILGQGPKLLIQFQNNGVVDDSQLPKDRFSAERLKGVDSTLKIQPAKLEDSAVYLCASSLEARATYEQYFGPGTRLTVT.

The V gene is TRBV24-1, the J gene TRBJ1-2; no clear D gene. The CDR3 contains 14 residues. Trimming took off 6 bases at V and 2 bases at J, with 12 bases between the two ends. Germline values: CDR1 KGHDR, CDR2 SFDVKD. The CDR3 nucleotides are TGTGCCACCAGTTCCTCGCTCCAGAACTATGGCTACACCTTC. It is translated as CATSSSLQNYGYTF.

The chain has TRBV4-2 and TRBJ1-1; 7 positions match TRBD1. The CDR3 covers 15 residues. V dropped 6 bases and J dropped 2; count of bases not matched to a gene: 9. Germline V gives CDR1 LGHNA, CDR2 YNFKEQ. CDR3 amino acids: CASSKDRTINTEAFF. In DNA form, the CDR3 reads TGTGCCAGCAGTAAGGACAGGACGATAAACACTGAAGCTTTCTTT.

This clone was seen a single time. This chain uses TRBV4-2 with TRBJ1-4; weak D call: TRBD1 (6 bases). Germline loops: CDR1 LGHNA, CDR2 YNFKEQ. The CDR3 has 16 residues. V lost 1 base and J 4 bases, leaving 13 bases between the germline ends. CDR3 bases: TGTGCCAGCAGCCAAGTTTCGGGGGGCCTTAATGAAAAACTGTTTTTT. Translation gives CASSQVSGGLNEKLFF.

The chain uses TRBV7-9 and TRBJ2-7; weak D call: TRBD1 (5 bases). The V end lost 6 bases, the J end lost 4 bases, and 19 bases lay between the germline ends. The germline gives CDR1 SEHNR, CDR2 FQNEAQ (reference sequence). This CDR3 has 15 amino acids. The CDR3: CASSPVGPGQYEQYF. The CDR3 bases are TGTGCCAGCAGTCCAGTGGGCCCAGGGCAATACGAGCAGTACTTC.

This clone has only one observation. The chain uses TRBV5-6 and TRBJ2-3, with TRBD1 as a possible D gene (6 bases). CDR3 length: 15 amino acids. The V and J ends lost 5 bases and 2 bases respectively, with 15 bases between them. Germline CDR1 is SGHDT and CDR2 is YYEEEE. The CDR3 DNA is TGTGCCAGCAGACTAGACAGGATGATCACAGATACGCAGTATTTT. This gives the protein CASRLDRMITDTQYF.

The chain carries TRBV18 and TRBJ2-1, with a weak D call TRBD1 (6 bases). Germline CDR1 is KGHSH and CDR2 is LQKENI. Trimming removed 4 bases from V and 1 base from J, with 11 bases in between. The CDR3 covers 15 residues. The CDR3 here is CASSLRQASYNEQFF. The CDR3 nucleotides are TGTGCCAGCTCACTCAGACAGGCTTCCTACAATGAGCAGTTCTTC.

The CDR3 DNA sequence: TGTGCCAGCAGCCCGACTAGCGGGAGACCACCCTACGAGCAGTACTTC. Protein sequence: CASSPTSGRPPYEQYF. The V and J genes are TRBV13 and TRBJ2-7, with 12 bases fitting TRBD2. The germline gives CDR1 PRHDT, CDR2 FYEKMQ (reference sequence). The CDR3 loop spans 16 amino acids. The V and J ends lost 5 bases and 2 bases, in that order; junction bases with no gene match: 7.

This clone turned up a few times. The chain uses TRBV11-2 and TRBJ1-5, with 8 bases matching TRBD1. The CDR3 totals 15 residues. V shed 5 bases and J 2 bases; nucleotides not matched to a gene: 5. CDR1 and CDR2 from the germline V gene are SGHAT and FQNNGV. The CDR3: CASSIAGGGNQPQHF. The DNA of the CDR3 is TGTGCCAGCAGCATCGCAGGGGGCGGCAATCAGCCCCAGCATTTT.

This clone was seen only once. The CDR3 sequence: CASSIDTGVIGYTF. CDR3 bases: TGTGCCAGTAGTATAGACACAGGGGTAATTGGCTACACCTTC. The genes are TRBV19 and TRBJ1-2; 7 nucleotides match TRBD1. The V and J ends lost 0 bases and 7 bases, in that order; junction bases with no gene match: 5. The length of the CDR3 is 14 residues. In germline, CDR1 is LNHDA, CDR2 SQIVND (reference sequence).

V usage is TRBV3-1 (or the pseudogene TRBV3-2) and J usage is TRBJ2-1; tentatively, D is TRBD2 (6 bases). Deletions cut 4 bases from V and 8 bases from J, with 21 bases between. The germline V gene has CDR1 LGHDT and CDR2 YNNKEL (reference sequence). CDR3 length equals 16 residues. The DNA of the CDR3 is TGTGCCAGCAGCCCTACCCGACTAGGACCCTTCGATGAGCAGTTCTTC. It is translated as CASSPTRLGPFDEQFF.

The chain uses TRBV6-5 and TRBJ2-2, with D perhaps TRBD1 (5 bases). The CDR3 is 15 amino acids. V lost 7 bases and J lost 4, with 16 bases in between. Germline V lookup: CDR1 MNHEY, CDR2 SVGAGI. CDR3 sequence: CASIWQGEVTGELFF. For the CDR3, the DNA is TGTGCCAGCATTTGGCAGGGTGAAGTCACCGGGGAGCTGTTTTTT.

J is TRBJ2-1 and V is TRBV5-1, with 7 bases that match TRBD2. Germline CDR1 is SGHRS and CDR2 is YFSETQ. The CDR3 has 16 residues. V trimming: 1 base; J trimming: 0 bases; junction bases outside the gene matches: 4. CDR3 region: CASSLRTRSSYNEQFF. In DNA form, the CDR3 reads TGCGCCAGCAGCTTGCGGACTAGAAGCTCCTACAATGAGCAGTTCTTC.

This chain links TRBV4-1 with TRBJ2-1, with TRBD2 identical over 7 bases. Germline V gene sequence: CDR1 MGHRA, CDR2 YSYEKL. V lost 1 base and J lost 2; bases outside the gene matches: 2. This CDR3 comprises 15 residues. The CDR3, as DNA: TGCGCCAGCAGCCAAGGGGCGGGAGCCTACAATGAGCAGTTCTTC. Encoded protein: CASSQGAGAYNEQFF.